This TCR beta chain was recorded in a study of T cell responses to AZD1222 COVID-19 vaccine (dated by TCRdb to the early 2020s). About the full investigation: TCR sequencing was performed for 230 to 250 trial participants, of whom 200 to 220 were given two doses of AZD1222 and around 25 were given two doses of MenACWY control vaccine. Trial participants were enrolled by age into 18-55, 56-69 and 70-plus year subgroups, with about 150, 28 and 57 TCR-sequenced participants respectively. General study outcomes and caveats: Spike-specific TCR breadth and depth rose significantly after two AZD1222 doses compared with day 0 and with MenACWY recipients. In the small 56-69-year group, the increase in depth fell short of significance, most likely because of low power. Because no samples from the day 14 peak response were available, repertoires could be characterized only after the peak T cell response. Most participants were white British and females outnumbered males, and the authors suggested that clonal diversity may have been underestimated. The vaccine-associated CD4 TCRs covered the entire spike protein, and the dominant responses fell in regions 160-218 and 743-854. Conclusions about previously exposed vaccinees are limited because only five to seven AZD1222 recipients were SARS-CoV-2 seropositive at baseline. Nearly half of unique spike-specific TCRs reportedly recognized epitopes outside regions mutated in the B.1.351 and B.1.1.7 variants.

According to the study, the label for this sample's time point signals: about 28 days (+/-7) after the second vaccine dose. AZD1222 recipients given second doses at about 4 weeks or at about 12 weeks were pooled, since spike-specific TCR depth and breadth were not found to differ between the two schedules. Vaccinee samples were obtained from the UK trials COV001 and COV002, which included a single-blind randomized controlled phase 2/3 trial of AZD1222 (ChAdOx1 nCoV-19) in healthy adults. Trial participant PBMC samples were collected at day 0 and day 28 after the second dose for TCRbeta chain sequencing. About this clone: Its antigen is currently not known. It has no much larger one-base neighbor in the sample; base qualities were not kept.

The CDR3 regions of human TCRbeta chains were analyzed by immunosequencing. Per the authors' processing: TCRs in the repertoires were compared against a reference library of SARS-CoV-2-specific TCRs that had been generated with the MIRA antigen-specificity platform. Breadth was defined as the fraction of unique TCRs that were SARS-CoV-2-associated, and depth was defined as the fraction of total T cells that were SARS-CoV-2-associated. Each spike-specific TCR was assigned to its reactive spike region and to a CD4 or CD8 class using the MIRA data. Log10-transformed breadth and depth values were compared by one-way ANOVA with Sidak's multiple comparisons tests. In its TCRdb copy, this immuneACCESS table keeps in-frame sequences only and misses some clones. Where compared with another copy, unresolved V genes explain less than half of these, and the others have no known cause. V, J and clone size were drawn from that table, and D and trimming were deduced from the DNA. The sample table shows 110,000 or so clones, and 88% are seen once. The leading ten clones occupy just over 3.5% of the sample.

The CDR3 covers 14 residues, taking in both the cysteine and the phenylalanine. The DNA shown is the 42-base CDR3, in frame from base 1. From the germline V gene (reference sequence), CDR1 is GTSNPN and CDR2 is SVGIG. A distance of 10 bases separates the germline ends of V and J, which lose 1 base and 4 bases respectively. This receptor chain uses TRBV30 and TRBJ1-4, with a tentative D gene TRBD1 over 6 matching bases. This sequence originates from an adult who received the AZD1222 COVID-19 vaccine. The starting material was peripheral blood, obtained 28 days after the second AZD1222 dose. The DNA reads TGTGCCTGGAGTGAGGGGGGCGGTAATGAAAAACTGTTTTTT. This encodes CAWSEGGGNEKLFF.